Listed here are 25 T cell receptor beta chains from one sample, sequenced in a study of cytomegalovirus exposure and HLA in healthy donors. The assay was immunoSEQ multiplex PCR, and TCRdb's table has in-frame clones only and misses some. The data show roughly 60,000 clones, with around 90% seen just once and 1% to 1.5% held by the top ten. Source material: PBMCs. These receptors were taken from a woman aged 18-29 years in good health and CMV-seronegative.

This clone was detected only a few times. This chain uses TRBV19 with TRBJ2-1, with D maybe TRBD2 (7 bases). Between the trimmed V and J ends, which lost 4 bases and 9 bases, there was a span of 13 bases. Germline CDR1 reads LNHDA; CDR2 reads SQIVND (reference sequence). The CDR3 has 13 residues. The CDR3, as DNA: TGTGCCAGTAGTAGGGGGGGGCTTGGTGAGCAGTTCTTC. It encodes CASSRGGLGEQFF.

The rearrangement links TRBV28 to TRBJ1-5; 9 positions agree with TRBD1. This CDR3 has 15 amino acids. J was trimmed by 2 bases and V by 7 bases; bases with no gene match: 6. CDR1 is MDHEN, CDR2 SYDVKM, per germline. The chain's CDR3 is CASKTGGPGNQPQHF. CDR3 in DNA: TGTGCCAGCAAAACAGGGGGCCCTGGCAATCAGCCCCAGCATTTT.

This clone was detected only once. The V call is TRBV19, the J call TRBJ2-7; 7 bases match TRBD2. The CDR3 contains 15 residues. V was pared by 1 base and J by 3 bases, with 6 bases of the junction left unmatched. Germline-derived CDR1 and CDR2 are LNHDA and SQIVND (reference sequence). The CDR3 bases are TGTGCCAGTAGTATAGGGTCGGGAGGAGTCTACGAGCAGTACTTC. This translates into CASSIGSGGVYEQYF.

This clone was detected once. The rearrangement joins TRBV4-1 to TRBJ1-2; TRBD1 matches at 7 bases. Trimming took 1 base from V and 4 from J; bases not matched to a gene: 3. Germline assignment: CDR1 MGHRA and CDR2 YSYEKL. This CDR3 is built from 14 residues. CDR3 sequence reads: CASSQATGPYGYTF. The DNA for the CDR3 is TGCGCCAGCAGCCAAGCGACAGGGCCCTATGGCTACACCTTC.

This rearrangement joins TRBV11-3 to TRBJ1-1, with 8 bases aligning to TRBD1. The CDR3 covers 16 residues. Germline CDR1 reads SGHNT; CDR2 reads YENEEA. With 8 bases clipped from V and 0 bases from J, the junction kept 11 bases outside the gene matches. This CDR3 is CASGRGRDPLNTEAFF. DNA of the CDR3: TGTGCCAGCGGCAGGGGGCGCGACCCTCTGAACACTGAAGCTTTCTTT.

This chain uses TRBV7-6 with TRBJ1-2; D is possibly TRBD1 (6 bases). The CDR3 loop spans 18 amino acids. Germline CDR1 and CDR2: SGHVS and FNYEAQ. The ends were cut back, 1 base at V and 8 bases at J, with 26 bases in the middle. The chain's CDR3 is CASSLGTATSGSLIGYTF. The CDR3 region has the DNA TGTGCCAGCAGCTTAGGGACAGCAACTTCTGGTTCCCTGATAGGCTACACCTTC.

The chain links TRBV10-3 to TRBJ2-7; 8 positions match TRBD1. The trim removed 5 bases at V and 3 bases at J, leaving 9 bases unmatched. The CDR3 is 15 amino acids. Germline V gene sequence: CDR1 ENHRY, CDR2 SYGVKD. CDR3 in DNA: TGTGCCATCAGTTCTCGGACAGGGATGAACTACGAGCAGTACTTC. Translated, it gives CAISSRTGMNYEQYF.

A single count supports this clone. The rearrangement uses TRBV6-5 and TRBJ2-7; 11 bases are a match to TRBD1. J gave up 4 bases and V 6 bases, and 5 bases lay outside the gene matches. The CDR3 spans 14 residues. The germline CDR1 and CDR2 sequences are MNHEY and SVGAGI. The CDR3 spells CASSGTGGLYEQYF. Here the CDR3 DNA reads TGTGCCAGCAGCGGGACAGGGGGACTGTACGAGCAGTACTTC.

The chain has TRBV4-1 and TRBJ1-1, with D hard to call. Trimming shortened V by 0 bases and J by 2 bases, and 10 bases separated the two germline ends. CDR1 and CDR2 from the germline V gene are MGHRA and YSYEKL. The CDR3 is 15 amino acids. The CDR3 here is CASSQDHGENTEAFF. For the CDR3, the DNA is TGCGCCAGCAGCCAAGATCACGGGGAAAACACTGAAGCTTTCTTT.

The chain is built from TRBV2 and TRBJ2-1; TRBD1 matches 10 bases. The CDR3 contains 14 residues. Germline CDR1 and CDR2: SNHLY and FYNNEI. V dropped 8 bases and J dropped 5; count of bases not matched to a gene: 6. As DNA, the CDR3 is TGTGCCAGCTGGGGGACAGGGGAGCACAATGAGCAGTTCTTC. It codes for CASWGTGEHNEQFF.

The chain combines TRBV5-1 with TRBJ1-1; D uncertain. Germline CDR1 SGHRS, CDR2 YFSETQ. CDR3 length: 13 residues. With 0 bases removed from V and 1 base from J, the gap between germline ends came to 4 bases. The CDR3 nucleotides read TGCGCCAGCAGCTTGGATCGGAACACTGAAGCTTTCTTT. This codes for CASSLDRNTEAFF.

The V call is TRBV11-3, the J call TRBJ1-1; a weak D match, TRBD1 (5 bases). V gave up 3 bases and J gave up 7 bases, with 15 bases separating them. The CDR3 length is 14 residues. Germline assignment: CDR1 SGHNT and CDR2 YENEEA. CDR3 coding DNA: TGTGCCAGCAGCTTGGGGCGGGGGAGTATTGAAGCTTTCTTT. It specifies CASSLGRGSIEAFF. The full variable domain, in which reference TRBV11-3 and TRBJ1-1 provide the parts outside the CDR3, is EAGVVQSPRYKIIEKKQPVAFWCNPISGHNTLYWYLQNLGQGPELLIRYENEEAVDDSQLPKDRFSAERLKGVDSTLKIQPAELGDSAVYLCASSLGRGSIEAFFGQGTRLTVV.

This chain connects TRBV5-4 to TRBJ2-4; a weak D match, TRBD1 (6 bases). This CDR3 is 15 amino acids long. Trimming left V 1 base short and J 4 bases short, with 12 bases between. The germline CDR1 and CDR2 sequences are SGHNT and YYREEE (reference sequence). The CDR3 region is CASSLLGQGKNIQYF. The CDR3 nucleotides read TGTGCCAGCAGCTTGTTAGGGCAGGGGAAAAACATTCAGTACTTC.

CDR3: CAISESRTDSSYEQYF. In nucleotides, the CDR3 is TGTGCCATCAGTGAGTCGCGGACAGATAGCTCCTACGAGCAGTACTTC. V is TRBV10-3 and J is TRBJ2-7, with D maybe TRBD1 (6 bases). Germline values: CDR1 ENHRY, CDR2 SYGVKD. V lost 0 bases and J lost 0, with 12 bases in between. This CDR3 comprises 16 residues.

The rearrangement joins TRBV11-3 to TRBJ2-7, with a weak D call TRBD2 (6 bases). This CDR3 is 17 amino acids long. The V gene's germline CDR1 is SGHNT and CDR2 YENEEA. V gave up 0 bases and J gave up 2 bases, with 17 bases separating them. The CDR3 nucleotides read TGTGCCAGCAGCTTAGATGGTCCAGGGAGGCGGGCCTACGAGCAGTACTTC. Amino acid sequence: CASSLDGPGRRAYEQYF.

In nucleotides, the CDR3 is TGTGCCAGCAGCTTGTTTTCGCGCCAGGGTTTTGGGGACACTGAAGCTTTCTTT. This encodes CASSLFSRQGFGDTEAFF. The chain has TRBV5-6 and TRBJ1-1; D may be TRBD1 (5 bases). Deletions cut 1 base from V and 3 bases from J, with 22 bases between. Germline CDR1 SGHDT, CDR2 YYEEEE. The CDR3 covers 18 residues.

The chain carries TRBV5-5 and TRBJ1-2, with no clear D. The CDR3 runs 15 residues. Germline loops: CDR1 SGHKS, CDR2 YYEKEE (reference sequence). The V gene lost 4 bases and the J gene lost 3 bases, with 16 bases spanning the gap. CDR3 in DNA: TGTGCCAGCAGCCCTGGGCCAGTGGCCGACTATGGCTACACCTTC. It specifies CASSPGPVADYGYTF.

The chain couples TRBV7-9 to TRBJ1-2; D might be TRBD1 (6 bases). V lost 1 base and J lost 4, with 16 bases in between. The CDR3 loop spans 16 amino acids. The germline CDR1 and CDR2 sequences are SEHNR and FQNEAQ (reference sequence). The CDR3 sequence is CASSLEHGGSGYGYTF. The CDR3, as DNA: TGTGCCAGCAGCTTAGAACATGGGGGCAGTGGCTATGGCTACACCTTC.

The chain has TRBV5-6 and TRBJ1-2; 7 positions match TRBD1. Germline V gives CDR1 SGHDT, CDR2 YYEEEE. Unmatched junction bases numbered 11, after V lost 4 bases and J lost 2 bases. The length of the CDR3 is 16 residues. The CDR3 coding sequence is TGTGCCAGCAGCCCCCTCTCGGGACAGTTGAACTATGGCTACACCTTC. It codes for CASSPLSGQLNYGYTF.

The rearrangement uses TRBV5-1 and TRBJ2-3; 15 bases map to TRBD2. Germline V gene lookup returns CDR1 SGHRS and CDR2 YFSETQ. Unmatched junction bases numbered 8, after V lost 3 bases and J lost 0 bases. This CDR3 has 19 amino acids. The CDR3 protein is CASSSPGTSGRQSTDTQYF. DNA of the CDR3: TGCGCCAGCAGCTCGCCCGGGACTAGCGGGAGGCAAAGCACAGATACGCAGTATTTT.

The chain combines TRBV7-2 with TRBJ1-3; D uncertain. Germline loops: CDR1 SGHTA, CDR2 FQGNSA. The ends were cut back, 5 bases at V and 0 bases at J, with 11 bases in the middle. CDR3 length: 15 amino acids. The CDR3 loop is CASSPGLLSGNTIYF. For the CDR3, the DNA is TGTGCCAGCAGCCCGGGATTACTCTCTGGAAACACCATATATTTT.

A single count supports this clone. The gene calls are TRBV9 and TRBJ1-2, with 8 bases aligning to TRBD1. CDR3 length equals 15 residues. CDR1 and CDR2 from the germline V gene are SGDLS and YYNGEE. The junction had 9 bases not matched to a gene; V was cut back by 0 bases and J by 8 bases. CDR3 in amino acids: CASSVAGTGVSGYTF. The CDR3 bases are TGTGCCAGCAGCGTAGCTGGGACAGGAGTGAGCGGCTACACCTTC.

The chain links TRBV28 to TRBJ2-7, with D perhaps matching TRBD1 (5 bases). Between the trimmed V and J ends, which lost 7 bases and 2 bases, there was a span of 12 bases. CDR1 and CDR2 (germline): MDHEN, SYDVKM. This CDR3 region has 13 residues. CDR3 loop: CASKLQGPYEQYF. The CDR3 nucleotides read TGTGCCAGCAAGTTGCAGGGTCCCTACGAGCAGTACTTC.

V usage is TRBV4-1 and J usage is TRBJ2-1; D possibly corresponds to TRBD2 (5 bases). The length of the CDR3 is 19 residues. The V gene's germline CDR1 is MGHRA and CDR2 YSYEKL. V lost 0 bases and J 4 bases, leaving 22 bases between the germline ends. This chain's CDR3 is CASSQDPLRWERRYNEQFF. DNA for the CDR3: TGCGCCAGCAGCCAAGACCCCCTCAGGTGGGAGCGACGATACAATGAGCAGTTCTTC.

The CDR3 DNA reads as TGTGCCTCCCAGAGGGGGGGTTTTTTCTCTGGGGCCAACGTCCTGACTTTC. This translates into CASQRGGFFSGANVLTF. The rearrangement joins TRBV2 to TRBJ2-6; D might be TRBD2 (7 bases). The CDR3 runs to 17 residues. From germline, CDR1 is SNHLY and CDR2 FYNNEI. The V end was cut by 11 bases, the J end by 0 bases, with 20 bases between.